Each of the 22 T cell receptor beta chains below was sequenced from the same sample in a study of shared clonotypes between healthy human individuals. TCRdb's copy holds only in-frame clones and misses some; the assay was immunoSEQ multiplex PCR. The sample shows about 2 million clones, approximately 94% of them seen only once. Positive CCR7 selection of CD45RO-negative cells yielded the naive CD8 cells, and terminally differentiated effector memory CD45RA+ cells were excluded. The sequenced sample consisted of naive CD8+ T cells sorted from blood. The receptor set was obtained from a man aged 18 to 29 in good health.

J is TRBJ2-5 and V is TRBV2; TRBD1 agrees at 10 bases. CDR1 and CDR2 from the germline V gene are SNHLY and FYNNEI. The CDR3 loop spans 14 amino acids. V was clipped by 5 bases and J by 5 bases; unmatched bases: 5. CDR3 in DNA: TGTGCCAGCAGTAGCGGGACAGGGGCGGAGACCCAGTACTTC. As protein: CASSSGTGAETQYF.

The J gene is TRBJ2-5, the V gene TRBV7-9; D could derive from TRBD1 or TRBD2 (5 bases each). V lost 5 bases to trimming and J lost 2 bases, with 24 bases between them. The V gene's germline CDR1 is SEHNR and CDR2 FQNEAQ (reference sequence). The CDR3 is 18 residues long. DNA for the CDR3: TGTGCCAGCAGCCCCCTCAGGGCATTTAGTTCGGGGCAAGAGACCCAGTACTTC. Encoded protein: CASSPLRAFSSGQETQYF.

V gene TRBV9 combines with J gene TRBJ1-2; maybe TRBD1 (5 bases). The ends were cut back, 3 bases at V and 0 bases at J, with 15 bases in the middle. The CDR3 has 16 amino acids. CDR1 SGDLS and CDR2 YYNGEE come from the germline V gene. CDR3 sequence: CASSEGWQRPNYGYTF. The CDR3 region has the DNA TGTGCCAGCAGCGAGGGGTGGCAGCGCCCTAACTATGGCTACACCTTC. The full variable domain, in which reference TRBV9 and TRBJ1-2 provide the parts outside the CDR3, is DSGVTQTPKHLITATGQRVTLRCSPRSGDLSVYWYQQSLDQGLQFLIQYYNGEERAKGNILERFSAQQFPDLHSELNLSSLELGDSALYFCASSEGWQRPNYGYTFGSGTRLTVV.

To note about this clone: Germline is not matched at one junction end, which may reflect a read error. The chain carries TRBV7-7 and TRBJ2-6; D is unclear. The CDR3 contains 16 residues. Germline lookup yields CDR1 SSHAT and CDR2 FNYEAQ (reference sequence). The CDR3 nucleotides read TGTGCTAGCAGCTCCCAAACTCCGTCTGGGGCCAACGTCCTGACTTTC. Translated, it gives CASSSQTPSGANVLTF. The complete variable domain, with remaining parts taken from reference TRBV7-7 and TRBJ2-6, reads GAGVSQSPRYKVTKRGQDVTLRCDPISSHATLYWYQQALGQGPEFLTYFNYEAQPDKSGLPSDRFSAERPEGSISTLTIQRTEQRDSAMYRCASSSQTPSGANVLTFGAGSRLTVL.

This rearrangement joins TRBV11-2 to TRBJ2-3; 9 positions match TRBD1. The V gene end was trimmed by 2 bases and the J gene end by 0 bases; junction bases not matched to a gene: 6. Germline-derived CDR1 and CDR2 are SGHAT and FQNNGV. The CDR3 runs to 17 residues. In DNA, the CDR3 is TGTGCCAGCAGCTTACAAGACAGGGGGTATAGCACAGATACGCAGTATTTT. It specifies CASSLQDRGYSTDTQYF. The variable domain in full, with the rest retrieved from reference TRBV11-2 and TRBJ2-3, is EAGVAQSPRYKIIEKRQSVAFWCNPISGHATLYWYQQILGQGPKLLIQFQNNGVVDDSQLPKDRFSAERLKGVDSTLKIQPAKLEDSAVYLCASSLQDRGYSTDTQYFGPGTRLTVL.

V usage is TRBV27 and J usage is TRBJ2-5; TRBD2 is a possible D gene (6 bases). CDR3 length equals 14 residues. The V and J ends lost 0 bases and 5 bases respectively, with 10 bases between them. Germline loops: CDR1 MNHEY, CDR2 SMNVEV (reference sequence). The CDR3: CASSLSASVETQYF. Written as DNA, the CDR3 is TGTGCCAGCAGTTTATCGGCTAGCGTGGAGACCCAGTACTTC.

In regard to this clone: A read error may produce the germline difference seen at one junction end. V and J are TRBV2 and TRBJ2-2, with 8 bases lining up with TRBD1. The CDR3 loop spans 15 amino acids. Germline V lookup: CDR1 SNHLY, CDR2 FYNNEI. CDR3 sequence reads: CASREGQGNTGELFF. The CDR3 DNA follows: TGTGCCAGCAGGGAAGGACAGGGGAACACCGGGGAGCTGTTTTTT.

The CDR3 sequence is CASSAQTSGGVHEQFF. CDR3 DNA sequence: TGTGCCAGCAGTGCGCAGACTAGCGGGGGCGTTCATGAGCAGTTCTTC. The rearrangement uses TRBV28 and TRBJ2-1, with 12 bases aligning to TRBD2. Looked up from germline, CDR1 is MDHEN and CDR2 is SYDVKM. Trimming took 5 bases from V and 8 from J; bases not matched to a gene: 10. The CDR3 has 16 amino acids. Drawing the rest from reference TRBV28 and TRBJ2-1, the complete variable domain is DVKVTQSSRYLVKRTGEKVFLECVQDMDHENMFWYRQDPGLGLRLIYFSYDVKMKEKGDIPEGYSVSREKKERFSLILESASTNQTSMYLCASSAQTSGGVHEQFFGPGTRLTVL.

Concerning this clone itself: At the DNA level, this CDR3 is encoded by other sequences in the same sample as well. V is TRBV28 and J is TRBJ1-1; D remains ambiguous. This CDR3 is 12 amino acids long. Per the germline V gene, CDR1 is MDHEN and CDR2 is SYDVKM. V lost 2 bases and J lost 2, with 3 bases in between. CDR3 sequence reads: CASSLGNTEAFF. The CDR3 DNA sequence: TGTGCCAGCAGTTTAGGAAACACTGAAGCTTTCTTT.

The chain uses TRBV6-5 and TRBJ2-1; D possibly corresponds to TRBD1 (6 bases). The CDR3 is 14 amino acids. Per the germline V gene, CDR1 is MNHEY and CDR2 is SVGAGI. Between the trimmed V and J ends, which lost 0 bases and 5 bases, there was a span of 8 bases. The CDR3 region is CASSYSEGDNEQFF. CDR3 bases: TGTGCCAGCAGTTACTCAGAGGGGGACAATGAGCAGTTCTTC.

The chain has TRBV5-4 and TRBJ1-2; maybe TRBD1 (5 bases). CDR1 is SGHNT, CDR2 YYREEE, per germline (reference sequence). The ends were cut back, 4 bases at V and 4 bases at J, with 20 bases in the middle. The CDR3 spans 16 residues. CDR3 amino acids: CASSAPADGGTYGYTF. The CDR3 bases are TGTGCCAGCAGCGCCCCAGCAGACGGGGGGACCTATGGCTACACCTTC.

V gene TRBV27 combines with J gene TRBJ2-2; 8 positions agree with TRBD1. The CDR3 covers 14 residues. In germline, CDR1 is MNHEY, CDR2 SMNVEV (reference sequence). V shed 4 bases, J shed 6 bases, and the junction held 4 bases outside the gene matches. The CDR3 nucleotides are TGTGCCAGCAGTTCGATGACAGGGGCCGGGGAGCTGTTTTTT. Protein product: CASSSMTGAGELFF.

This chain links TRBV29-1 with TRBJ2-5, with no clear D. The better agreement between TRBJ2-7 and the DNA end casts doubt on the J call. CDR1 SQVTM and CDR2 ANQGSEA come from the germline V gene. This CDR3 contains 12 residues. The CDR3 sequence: CSVEDGSYEQYF. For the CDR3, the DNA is TGCAGCGTTGAGGACGGATCCTACGAGCAGTACTTC.

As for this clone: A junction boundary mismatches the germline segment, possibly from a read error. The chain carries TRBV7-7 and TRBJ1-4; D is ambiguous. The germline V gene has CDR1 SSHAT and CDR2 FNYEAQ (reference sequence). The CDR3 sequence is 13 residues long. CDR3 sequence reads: CASSFGFGEKLFF. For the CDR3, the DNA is TGTGCTAGCAGCTTCGGATTCGGGGAAAAACTGTTTTTT.

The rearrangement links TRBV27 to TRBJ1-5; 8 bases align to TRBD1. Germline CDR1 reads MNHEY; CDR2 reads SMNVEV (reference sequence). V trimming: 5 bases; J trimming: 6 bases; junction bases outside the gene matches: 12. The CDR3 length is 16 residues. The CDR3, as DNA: TGTGCCAGCAGTCCATCACAGGGGGAGGATTCTCAGCCCCAGCATTTT. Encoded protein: CASSPSQGEDSQPQHF.

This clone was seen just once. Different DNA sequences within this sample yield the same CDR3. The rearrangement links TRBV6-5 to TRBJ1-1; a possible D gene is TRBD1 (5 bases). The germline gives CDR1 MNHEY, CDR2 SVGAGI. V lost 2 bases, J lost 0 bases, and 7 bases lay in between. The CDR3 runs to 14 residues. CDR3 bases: TGTGCCAGCAGTTACCGAGGGGTGAACACTGAAGCTTTCTTT. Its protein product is CASSYRGVNTEAFF.

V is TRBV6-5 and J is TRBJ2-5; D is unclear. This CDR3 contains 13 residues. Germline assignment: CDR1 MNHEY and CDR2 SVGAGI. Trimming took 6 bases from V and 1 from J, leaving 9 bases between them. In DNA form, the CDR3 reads TGTGCCAGCAGAGGGTTAGTCCAAGAGACCCAGTACTTC. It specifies CASRGLVQETQYF.

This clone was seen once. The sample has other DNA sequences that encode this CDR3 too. In DNA form, the CDR3 reads TGCAGCGTTGAAACCCGCAACACCGGGGAGCTGTTTTTT. Translated: CSVETRNTGELFF. V gene TRBV29-1 combines with J gene TRBJ2-2; D uncertain. V was shortened by 2 bases and J by 2 bases, with 6 bases between the two germline ends. Germline V gene sequence: CDR1 SQVTM, CDR2 ANQGSEA. The CDR3 loop spans 13 amino acids.

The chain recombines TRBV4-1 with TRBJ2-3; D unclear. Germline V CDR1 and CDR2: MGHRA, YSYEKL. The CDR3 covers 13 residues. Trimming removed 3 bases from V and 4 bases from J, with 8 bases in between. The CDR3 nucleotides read TGCGCCAGCAGCCATGGTGGCGCAGATACGCAGTATTTT. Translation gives CASSHGGADTQYF.

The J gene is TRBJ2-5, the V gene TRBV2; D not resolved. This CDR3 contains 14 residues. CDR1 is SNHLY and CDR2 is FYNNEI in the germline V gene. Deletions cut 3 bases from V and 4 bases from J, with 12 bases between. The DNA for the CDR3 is TGTGCCAGCAGTGACAGTCCCCGGGTAGAGACCCAGTACTTC. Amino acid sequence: CASSDSPRVETQYF.

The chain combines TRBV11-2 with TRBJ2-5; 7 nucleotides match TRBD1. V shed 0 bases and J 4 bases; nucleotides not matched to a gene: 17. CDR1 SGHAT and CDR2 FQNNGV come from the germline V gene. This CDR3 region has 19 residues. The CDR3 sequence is CASSLEPTWDSSLGETQYF. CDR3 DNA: TGTGCCAGCAGCTTAGAACCCACGTGGGACAGTAGCCTGGGAGAGACCCAGTACTTC.

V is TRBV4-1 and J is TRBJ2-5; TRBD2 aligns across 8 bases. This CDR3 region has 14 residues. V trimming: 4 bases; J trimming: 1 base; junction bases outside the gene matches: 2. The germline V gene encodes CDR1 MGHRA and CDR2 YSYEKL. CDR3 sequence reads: CASSRRGAQETQYF. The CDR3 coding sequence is TGCGCCAGCAGCCGGCGGGGGGCCCAAGAGACCCAGTACTTC.